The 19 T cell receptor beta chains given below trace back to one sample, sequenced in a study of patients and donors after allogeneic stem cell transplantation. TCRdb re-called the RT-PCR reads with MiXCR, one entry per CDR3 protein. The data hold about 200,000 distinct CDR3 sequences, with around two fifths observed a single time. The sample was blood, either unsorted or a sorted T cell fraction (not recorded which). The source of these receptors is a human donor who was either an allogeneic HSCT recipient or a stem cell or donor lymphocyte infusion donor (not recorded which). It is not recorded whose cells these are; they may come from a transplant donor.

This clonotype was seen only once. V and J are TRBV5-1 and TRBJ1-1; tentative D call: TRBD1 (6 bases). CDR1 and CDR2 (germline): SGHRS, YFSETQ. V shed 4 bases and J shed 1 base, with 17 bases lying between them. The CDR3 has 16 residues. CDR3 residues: CASSPLGTRRNTEAFF. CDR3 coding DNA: TGCGCCAGCAGCCCACTGGGGACAAGGAGGAACACTGAAGCTTTCTTT.

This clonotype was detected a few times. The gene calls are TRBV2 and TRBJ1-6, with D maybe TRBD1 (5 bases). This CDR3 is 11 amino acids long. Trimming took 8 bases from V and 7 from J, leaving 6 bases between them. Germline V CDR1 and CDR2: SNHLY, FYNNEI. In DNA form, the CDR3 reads TGTGCCAGCCACAGGAATTCACCCCTCCACTTT. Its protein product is CASHRNSPLHF.

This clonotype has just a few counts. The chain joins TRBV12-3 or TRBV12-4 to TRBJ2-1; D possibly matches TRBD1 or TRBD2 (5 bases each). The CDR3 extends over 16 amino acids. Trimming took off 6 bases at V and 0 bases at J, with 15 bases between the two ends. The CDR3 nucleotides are TGTGCCAGCAGCAGGGCCCGGGGAAGCTCCTACAATGAGCAGTTCTTC. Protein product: CASSRARGSSYNEQFF.

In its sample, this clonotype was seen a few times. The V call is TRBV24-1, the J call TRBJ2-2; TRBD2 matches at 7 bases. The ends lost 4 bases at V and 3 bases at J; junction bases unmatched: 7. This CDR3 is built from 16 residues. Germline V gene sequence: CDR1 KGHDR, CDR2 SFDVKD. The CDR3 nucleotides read TGTGCCACCAGTGAAGCCGGGCTAGCGGACACCGGGGAGCTGTTTTTT. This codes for CATSEAGLADTGELFF.

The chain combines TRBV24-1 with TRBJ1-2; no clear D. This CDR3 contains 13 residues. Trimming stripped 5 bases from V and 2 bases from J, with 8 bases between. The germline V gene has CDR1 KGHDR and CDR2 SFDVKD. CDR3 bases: TGTGCCACCAGTGTAGGCTCGAACTATGGCTACACCTTC. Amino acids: CATSVGSNYGYTF.

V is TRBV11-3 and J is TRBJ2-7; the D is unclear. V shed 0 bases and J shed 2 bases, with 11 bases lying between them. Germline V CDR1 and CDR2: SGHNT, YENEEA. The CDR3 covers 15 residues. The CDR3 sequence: CASSLDGTNPYEQYF. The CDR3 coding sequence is TGTGCCAGCAGCTTAGATGGAACGAATCCCTACGAGCAGTACTTC.

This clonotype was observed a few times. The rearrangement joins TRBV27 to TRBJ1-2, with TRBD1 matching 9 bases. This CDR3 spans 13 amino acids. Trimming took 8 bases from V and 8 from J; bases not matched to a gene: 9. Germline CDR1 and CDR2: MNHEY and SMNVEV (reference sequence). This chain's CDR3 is CASRGTGQPGYTF. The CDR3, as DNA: TGTGCCAGCCGTGGGACAGGGCAGCCCGGCTACACCTTC.

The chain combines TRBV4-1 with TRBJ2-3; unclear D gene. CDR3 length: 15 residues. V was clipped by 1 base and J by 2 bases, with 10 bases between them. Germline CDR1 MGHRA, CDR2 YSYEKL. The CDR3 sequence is CASSQVGPFTDTQYF. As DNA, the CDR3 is TGCGCCAGCAGCCAAGTTGGACCGTTCACAGATACGCAGTATTTT.

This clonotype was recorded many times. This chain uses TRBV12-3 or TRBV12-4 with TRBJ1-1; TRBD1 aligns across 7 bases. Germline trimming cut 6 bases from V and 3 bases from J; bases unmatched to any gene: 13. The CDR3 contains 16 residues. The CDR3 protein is CASSLKVVTGDTEAFF. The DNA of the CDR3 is TGTGCCAGCAGCCTAAAGGTGGTTACAGGGGACACTGAAGCTTTCTTT.

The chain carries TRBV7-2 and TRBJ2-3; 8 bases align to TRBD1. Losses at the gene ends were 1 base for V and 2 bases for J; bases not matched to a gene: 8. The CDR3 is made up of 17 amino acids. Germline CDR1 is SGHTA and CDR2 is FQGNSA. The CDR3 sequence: CASSLEFQGAYTDTQYF. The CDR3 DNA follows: TGTGCCAGCAGCTTAGAATTTCAGGGGGCATACACAGATACGCAGTATTTT.

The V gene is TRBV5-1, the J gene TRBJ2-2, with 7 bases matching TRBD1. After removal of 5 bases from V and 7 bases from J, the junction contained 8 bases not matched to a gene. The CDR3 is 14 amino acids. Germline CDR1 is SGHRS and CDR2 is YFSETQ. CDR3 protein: CASSRDRGVGELFF. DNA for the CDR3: TGCGCCAGCAGTCGGGACAGAGGGGTCGGGGAGCTGTTTTTT.

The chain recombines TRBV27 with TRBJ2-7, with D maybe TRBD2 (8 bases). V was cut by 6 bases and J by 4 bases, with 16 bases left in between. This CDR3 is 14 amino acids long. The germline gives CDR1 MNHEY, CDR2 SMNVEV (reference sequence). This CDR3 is CASSAGGDRYEQYF. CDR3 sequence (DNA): TGTGCCAGCAGCGCCGGGGGGGACAGATACGAGCAGTACTTC.

DNA of the CDR3: TGTGCCAGCAGCCTGGACGGAGACAATGAGCAGTTCTTC. This codes for CASSLDGDNEQFF. V and J are TRBV7-8 and TRBJ2-1; D unresolved. The CDR3 consists of 13 residues. Germline V gives CDR1 SGHVS, CDR2 FQNEAQ. V was trimmed by 5 bases and J by 5 bases, leaving 10 bases between them.

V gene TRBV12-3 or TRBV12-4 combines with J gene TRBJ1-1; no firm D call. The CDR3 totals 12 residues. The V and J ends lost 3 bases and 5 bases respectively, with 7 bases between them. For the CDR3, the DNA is TGTGCCAGCAGTTTTACTGCGACTGAAGCTTTCTTT. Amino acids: CASSFTATEAFF.

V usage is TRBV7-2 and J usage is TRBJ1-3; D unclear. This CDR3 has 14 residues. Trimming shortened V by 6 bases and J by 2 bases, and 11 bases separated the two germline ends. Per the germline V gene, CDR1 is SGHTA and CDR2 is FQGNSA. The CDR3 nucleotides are TGTGCCAGCAGACGGTCGGGGACTGGAAACACCATATATTTT. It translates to CASRRSGTGNTIYF.

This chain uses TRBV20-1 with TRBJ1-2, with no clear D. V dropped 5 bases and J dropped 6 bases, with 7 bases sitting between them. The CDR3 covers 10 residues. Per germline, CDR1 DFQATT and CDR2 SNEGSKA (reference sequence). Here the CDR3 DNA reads TGCAGTGCTGGACGGGATGGCTACACCTTC. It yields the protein CSAGRDGYTF.

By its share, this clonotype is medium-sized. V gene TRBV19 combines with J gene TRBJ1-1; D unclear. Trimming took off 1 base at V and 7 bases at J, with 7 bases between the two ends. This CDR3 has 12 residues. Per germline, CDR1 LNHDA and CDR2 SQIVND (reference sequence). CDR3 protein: CASSIARDEAFF. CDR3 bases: TGTGCCAGTAGTATAGCCCGTGATGAAGCTTTCTTT.

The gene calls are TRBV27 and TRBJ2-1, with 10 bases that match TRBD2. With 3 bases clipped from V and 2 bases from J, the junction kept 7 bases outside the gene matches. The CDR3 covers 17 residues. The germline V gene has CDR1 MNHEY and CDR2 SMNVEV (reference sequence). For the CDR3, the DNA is TGTGCCAGCAGTTTTTATCGAGCGGGAGGGACCTACAATGAGCAGTTCTTC. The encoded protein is CASSFYRAGGTYNEQFF.

The CDR3 spells CASSVDRLAANNEQFF. Here the CDR3 DNA reads TGTGCCAGCAGCGTAGACCGACTAGCGGCTAACAATGAGCAGTTCTTC. The gene calls are TRBV9 and TRBJ2-1; 9 nucleotides line up with TRBD2. Losses at the gene ends were 0 bases for V and 5 bases for J; bases not matched to a gene: 6. The length of the CDR3 is 16 residues. Germline CDR1 SGDLS, CDR2 YYNGEE.